This T cell receptor beta chain originates from a study of shared clonotypes between healthy human individuals. Germline CDR1 SGHTA, CDR2 FQGNSA. The CDR3 is 12 amino acids. Trimming removed 5 bases from V and 3 bases from J, with 8 bases in between. Every contributor of samples was a Caucasian grown-up residing in Nashville, Tennessee. Genomic DNA (from each subset) was split evenly across several immunoSEQ plates. The table came from immunoSEQ multiplex PCR; TCRdb's copy has only in-frame clones and leaves some out. The table has millions of clones, 93% seen once. This sequence was found in a man in his late teens or twenties in good health. Some clones in this sample may be carry-over from other donors' samples. Sequencing was done on a sample of naive CD4+ T cells from PBMCs. Subset reported: CD45RA+ positively selected. The chain carries TRBV7-2 and TRBJ2-7; tentative D call: TRBD2 (6 bases). CDR3 sequence: CASSPGLYEQYF. The CDR3 DNA is TGTGCCAGCAGCCCGGGACTCTACGAGCAGTACTTC.